What follows are 16 T cell receptor beta chains derived from one specimen sequenced in a study of cytomegalovirus exposure and HLA in healthy donors. Profiled with immunoSEQ multiplex PCR; TCRdb holds only in-frame clones, not every one. The table lists approximately 220,000 clones, 65% to 85% of them singletons. Sequencing was performed on PBMCs. All receptors derive from a woman aged 25-40 years in good health and CMV-seropositive.

This clone appeared a few times. The chain is built from TRBV2 and TRBJ2-2; 12 bases are a match to TRBD2. The CDR3 consists of 16 residues. The germline CDR1 and CDR2 sequences are SNHLY and FYNNEI. V lost 4 bases, J lost 4 bases, and 4 bases stayed unmatched. CDR3 protein: CASSAASGRATGELFF. As DNA, the CDR3 is TGTGCCAGCAGTGCGGCTAGCGGGAGGGCCACCGGGGAGCTGTTTTTT.

This chain links TRBV9 with TRBJ1-3; 8 nucleotides align to TRBD1. With V trimmed by 4 bases and J by 2 bases, 5 bases remained unmatched. Germline values: CDR1 SGDLS, CDR2 YYNGEE. The CDR3 spans 15 residues. The CDR3 region has the DNA TGTGCCAGCAGCACAGACAGGGGCGCTGGAAACACCATATATTTT. Translation: CASSTDRGAGNTIYF.

The V gene is TRBV7-9, the J gene TRBJ1-2; D is undetermined. With 5 bases removed from V and 4 bases from J, the gap between germline ends came to 8 bases. The germline gives CDR1 SEHNR, CDR2 FQNEAQ (reference sequence). The CDR3 has 12 amino acids. This CDR3 is CASSDRVYGYTF. The DNA of the CDR3 is TGTGCCAGCAGCGACCGAGTCTATGGCTACACCTTC.

The chain links TRBV2 to TRBJ2-1, with D unclear. The V and J ends lost 8 bases and 6 bases respectively, with 14 bases between them. Germline lookup yields CDR1 SNHLY and CDR2 FYNNEI. The CDR3 consists of 13 residues. CDR3 residues: CASLFGVGNEQFF. The CDR3 nucleotides read TGTGCCAGCCTTTTCGGTGTAGGCAATGAGCAGTTCTTC.

This chain connects TRBV19 to TRBJ1-5; 7 nucleotides align to TRBD1. The V segment lost 7 bases and the J segment 2 bases; nucleotides outside the gene matches: 2. This CDR3 is built from 13 residues. Germline V CDR1 and CDR2: LNHDA, SQIVND (reference sequence). CDR3 region: CASKGAGNQPQHF. CDR3 nucleotide sequence: TGTGCCAGTAAGGGGGCAGGCAATCAGCCCCAGCATTTT.

This clone has only a few counts. The chain uses TRBV6-6 and TRBJ1-2; D possibly corresponds to TRBD1 (5 bases). Germline V gene lookup returns CDR1 MNHNY and CDR2 SVGAGI (reference sequence). The ends were cut back, 5 bases at V and 4 bases at J, with 11 bases in the middle. The CDR3 is 13 residues long. CDR3 sequence reads: CASSTSTVYGYTF. The DNA for the CDR3 is TGTGCCAGCAGTACATCGACAGTCTATGGCTACACCTTC.

CDR3: CASIRRGGEQYF. CDR3 bases: TGCGCCAGCATCCGCAGGGGGGGCGAGCAGTACTTC. The chain uses TRBV5-1 and TRBJ2-7; the D call may be TRBD1 or TRBD2 (7 bases each). There are 12 residues in the CDR3. V lost 6 bases and J lost 6, with 13 bases in between. CDR1 is SGHRS, CDR2 YFSETQ, per germline.

The rearrangement uses TRBV7-6 and TRBJ2-7; TRBD2 matches at 7 bases. This CDR3 contains 18 residues. V lost 2 bases to trimming and J lost 2 bases; unmatched junction nucleotides: 15. Germline V lookup: CDR1 SGHVS, CDR2 FNYEAQ. DNA of the CDR3: TGTGCCAGCAGCTTACCTGCGGCGGGAGCCCCCAGGGCCTACGAGCAGTACTTC. As protein: CASSLPAAGAPRAYEQYF.

The chain employs TRBV7-6 and TRBJ1-1; D is undetermined. V gave up 5 bases and J gave up 8 bases, with 9 bases separating them. CDR1 is SGHVS, CDR2 FNYEAQ, per germline. There are 11 residues in the CDR3. The CDR3 region is CASSDGVEAFF. The CDR3 DNA reads TGTGCCAGCAGCGATGGAGTCGAAGCTTTCTTT.

The rearrangement links TRBV27 to TRBJ2-5; D may correspond to TRBD1 or TRBD2 (5 bases each). The CDR3 runs 15 residues. The V end lost 5 bases, the J end lost 4 bases, and 17 bases lay between the germline ends. The germline CDR1 and CDR2 sequences are MNHEY and SMNVEV (reference sequence). CDR3 sequence: CASSLSGGPLETQYF. The CDR3 DNA reads TGTGCCAGCAGTCTTTCTGGGGGTCCTTTAGAGACCCAGTACTTC.

V and J are TRBV7-9 and TRBJ2-7; D is perhaps TRBD1 (6 bases). Germline V gene sequence: CDR1 SEHNR, CDR2 FQNEAQ (reference sequence). Trimming took off 1 base at V and 2 bases at J, with 12 bases between the two ends. This CDR3 comprises 15 residues. CDR3 protein: CASSLGAGTTYEQYF. The CDR3 DNA follows: TGTGCCAGCAGCTTAGGCGCAGGGACAACCTACGAGCAGTACTTC.

The chain couples TRBV7-9 to TRBJ2-3; D gene unclear. The CDR3 loop spans 11 amino acids. Germline CDR1 and CDR2: SEHNR and FQNEAQ (reference sequence). V lost 5 bases to trimming and J lost 6 bases, with 6 bases between them. The CDR3 DNA is TGTGCCAGCAGCCAAAGGGATACGCAGTATTTT. Encoded protein: CASSQRDTQYF.

Only one count was recorded for this clone. The chain uses TRBV5-1 and TRBJ1-1; 8 bases match TRBD1. Germline-derived CDR1 and CDR2 are SGHRS and YFSETQ. The CDR3 extends over 16 amino acids. The V and J ends lost 0 bases and 0 bases, in that order; junction bases with no gene match: 4. Here the CDR3 DNA reads TGCGCCAGCAGCTTGGTGAGGGGACAGGTGAACACTGAAGCTTTCTTT. Translation gives CASSLVRGQVNTEAFF.

The chain uses TRBV6-5 and TRBJ2-7, with D perhaps assigned TRBD1 or TRBD2 (5 bases each). With 7 bases removed from V and 5 bases from J, the gap between germline ends came to 9 bases. CDR1 is MNHEY, CDR2 SVGAGI, per germline. This CDR3 comprises 11 residues. CDR3 in DNA: TGTGCCAGCACCGGGGCACACGAGCAGTACTTC. It encodes CASTGAHEQYF.

The chain recombines TRBV29-1 with TRBJ2-7; 9 bases line up with TRBD1. There are 14 residues in the CDR3. Germline CDR1 reads SQVTM; CDR2 reads ANQGSEA. The junction had 6 bases not matched to a gene; V was cut back by 4 bases and J by 2 bases. DNA for the CDR3: TGCAGCGTTGTAGAGGGACAGGGTCCCTACGAGCAGTACTTC. The encoded protein is CSVVEGQGPYEQYF.

In this sample, this clone turned up a few times. The rearrangement links TRBV29-1 to TRBJ1-2; D possibly corresponds to TRBD1 (5 bases). From germline, CDR1 is SQVTM and CDR2 ANQGSEA. The CDR3 consists of 14 residues. Trimming took 0 bases from V and 8 from J, leaving 16 bases between them. CDR3 residues: CSVEDLAGKGGYTF. The CDR3 coding sequence is TGCAGCGTTGAAGATCTGGCAGGGAAGGGAGGCTACACCTTC.